The 32 T cell receptor beta chains listed next were all sequenced from one sample in a study of blood T cell repertoires in COVID-19. Produced via immunoSEQ multiplex PCR; TCRdb's table is partial and in-frame only. The sample contains approximately 190,000 clones, around four fifths of which appear only once. The sample was peripheral blood. These receptors were collected from a woman in her 30s with acute or convalescent COVID-19.

This rearrangement joins TRBV4-2 to TRBJ2-2; D perhaps matches TRBD2 (5 bases). This CDR3 spans 15 amino acids. In germline, CDR1 is LGHNA, CDR2 YNFKEQ. Trimming took 1 base from V and 2 from J, leaving 8 bases between them. Here the CDR3 reads CASSQVGGNTGELFF. Written as DNA, the CDR3 is TGTGCCAGCAGCCAAGTAGGAGGCAACACCGGGGAGCTGTTTTTT.

The chain has TRBV2 and TRBJ2-2; 10 positions match TRBD1. Germline trimming cut 6 bases from V and 6 bases from J; bases unmatched to any gene: 7. The germline CDR1 and CDR2 sequences are SNHLY and FYNNEI. The CDR3 covers 15 residues. The CDR3 DNA is TGTGCCAGCAGACGGGACAGGGGTGTTGCCGGGGAGCTGTTTTTT. Amino acid sequence: CASRRDRGVAGELFF.

The chain carries TRBV6-5 and TRBJ2-1, with 10 positions matching TRBD1. Germline V CDR1 and CDR2: MNHEY, SVGAGI. CDR3 length equals 15 residues. V was clipped by 2 bases and J by 8 bases; unmatched bases: 6. Here the CDR3 reads CASSYRGQGTYEQFF. The CDR3, as DNA: TGTGCCAGCAGTTACCGGGGACAGGGGACTTATGAGCAGTTCTTC.

The CDR3 sequence: CASSFGQNSYNSPLHF. The CDR3 DNA reads TGTGCCAGCAGCTTCGGACAGAACTCCTATAATTCACCCCTCCACTTT. J is TRBJ1-6 and V is TRBV5-4; D is possibly TRBD1 (6 bases). The CDR3 runs to 16 residues. The germline CDR1 and CDR2 sequences are SGHNT and YYREEE (reference sequence). Trimming left V 2 bases short and J 0 bases short, with 9 bases between.

This sequence joins TRBV13 and TRBJ2-1; maybe TRBD1 (5 bases). From germline, CDR1 is PRHDT and CDR2 FYEKMQ (reference sequence). The CDR3 totals 14 residues. The germline V and J ends were trimmed by 0 bases and 8 bases, with 11 bases remaining between them. CDR3: CASSLGREAYEQFF. Written as DNA, the CDR3 is TGTGCCAGCAGCTTAGGCAGGGAAGCGTATGAGCAGTTCTTC.

This clone appeared once. The V and J genes are TRBV12-3 or TRBV12-4 and TRBJ1-2, with D possibly matching TRBD1 (6 bases). The length of the CDR3 is 13 residues. V lost 1 base and J 7 bases, leaving 10 bases between the germline ends. CDR3 in amino acids: CASSLDGQFGYTF. In DNA, the CDR3 is TGTGCCAGCAGTTTAGACGGACAGTTTGGCTACACCTTC.

This clone was seen once. The CDR3 loop is CASSLDSVNTEAFF. The CDR3 region has the DNA TGTGCCAGCAGTTTGGACAGTGTGAACACTGAAGCTTTCTTT. The chain links TRBV28 to TRBJ1-1, with D possibly being TRBD1 (6 bases). Trimming removed 3 bases at V and 0 bases at J, with 8 bases between. The germline V gene has CDR1 MDHEN and CDR2 SYDVKM. The CDR3 is 14 amino acids.

The CDR3 bases are TGTGCCAGCAAGGCCTCAGGCGTCGAAAAACTGTTTTTT. It codes for CASKASGVEKLFF. V is TRBV28 and J is TRBJ1-4, with D unresolved. V dropped 7 bases and J dropped 8 bases, with 14 bases sitting between them. The germline V gene has CDR1 MDHEN and CDR2 SYDVKM. The CDR3 covers 13 residues.

The rearrangement joins TRBV6-5 to TRBJ1-2; no reliable D call. The CDR3 runs 14 residues. Trimming took 6 bases from V and 4 from J, leaving 15 bases between them. Looked up from germline, CDR1 is MNHEY and CDR2 is SVGAGI. The CDR3 loop is CASSPKESSYGYTF. In DNA form, the CDR3 reads TGTGCCAGCAGCCCCAAAGAGTCGAGCTATGGCTACACCTTC.

The V and J genes are TRBV19 and TRBJ1-4, with unresolved D. Germline V gene sequence: CDR1 LNHDA, CDR2 SQIVND (reference sequence). The CDR3 is 14 residues long. V lost 4 bases and J 6 bases, leaving 12 bases between the germline ends. The CDR3 DNA follows: TGTGCCAGTAGTACCTTGAGAACGGATGAAAAACTGTTTTTT. It specifies CASSTLRTDEKLFF.

This chain connects TRBV29-1 to TRBJ1-2; D uncertain. Trimming pared 4 bases from V and 4 bases from J, leaving 10 bases between. This CDR3 is built from 12 residues. Germline V gene data show CDR1 as SQVTM and CDR2 as ANQGSEA. In nucleotides, the CDR3 is TGCAGCGTTGCAGCTAGCTCCTATGGCTACACCTTC. It encodes CSVAASSYGYTF.

The gene calls are TRBV12-3 or TRBV12-4 and TRBJ1-4; D unresolved. The CDR3 has 12 residues. Trimming left V 3 bases short and J 8 bases short, with 7 bases between. CDR3 coding DNA: TGTGCCAGCAGTTTCGTCCGGGAAAAACTGTTTTTT. Its protein product is CASSFVREKLFF.

This chain joins TRBV7-2 and TRBJ2-7, with D perhaps TRBD2 (6 bases). Deletions cut 5 bases from V and 2 bases from J, with 16 bases between. There are 15 residues in the CDR3. Germline V gene data show CDR1 as SGHTA and CDR2 as FQGNSA. CDR3 in amino acids: CASSPGGGVPYEQYF. The DNA of the CDR3 is TGTGCCAGCAGCCCTGGCGGCGGGGTCCCCTACGAGCAGTACTTC.

The chain joins TRBV29-1 to TRBJ1-1, with D possibly TRBD1 on 5 matching bases. CDR1 SQVTM and CDR2 ANQGSEA come from the germline V gene. The CDR3 is 11 residues long. The V and J ends lost 7 bases and 6 bases respectively, with 12 bases between them. The CDR3 spells CSGRVGPEAFF. The CDR3 region has the DNA TGCAGCGGCAGGGTCGGTCCTGAAGCTTTCTTT.

The gene calls are TRBV6-2 or TRBV6-3 and TRBJ2-7, with TRBD2 matching over 7 bases. CDR3 length equals 14 residues. CDR1 is MNHEY and CDR2 is SVGEGT in the germline V gene. With V trimmed by 5 bases and J by 2 bases, 6 bases remained unmatched. CDR3 DNA: TGTGCCAGCAGTCCGGGCGGGGGAGCCTACGAGCAGTACTTC. Protein sequence: CASSPGGGAYEQYF.

The chain employs TRBV7-2 and TRBJ2-7, with D maybe TRBD1 (5 bases). Between the trimmed V and J ends, which lost 5 bases and 0 bases, there was a span of 14 bases. CDR1 is SGHTA, CDR2 FQGNSA, per germline. CDR3 length equals 15 residues. CDR3 region: CASSGSRESSYEQYF. CDR3 bases: TGTGCCAGCAGCGGAAGCAGGGAAAGCTCCTACGAGCAGTACTTC.

The chain has TRBV11-2 and TRBJ1-1; 7 bases fit TRBD1. CDR1 SGHAT and CDR2 FQNNGV come from the germline V gene. Trimming removed 8 bases from V and 2 bases from J; junction bases left unmatched: 14. The CDR3 covers 16 residues. The CDR3 loop is CASSTDRRNSNTEAFF. The CDR3 DNA is TGTGCCAGCTCTACGGACAGGCGGAACTCTAACACTGAAGCTTTCTTT.

The chain carries TRBV29-1 and TRBJ2-5; possible D gene TRBD1, 6 bases. This CDR3 spans 13 amino acids. CDR1 SQVTM and CDR2 ANQGSEA come from the germline V gene. Deletions cut 4 bases from V and 5 bases from J, with 14 bases between. CDR3 sequence: CSVAQGLRETQYF. In DNA form, the CDR3 reads TGCAGCGTTGCCCAGGGGCTACGGGAGACCCAGTACTTC. Variable domain in full (rest from reference TRBV29-1 and TRBJ2-5): SAVISQKPSRDICQRGTSLTIQCQVDSQVTMMFWYRQQPGQSLTLIATANQGSEATYESGFVIDKFPISRPNLTFSTLTVSNMSPEDSSIYLCSVAQGLRETQYFGPGTRLLVL.

CDR3 region: CASIVLTLMNTEAFF. CDR3 nucleotide sequence: TGTGCCAGCATTGTTCTTACTCTCATGAACACTGAAGCTTTCTTT. This sequence joins TRBV2 and TRBJ1-1; D call uncertain. Germline CDR1 and CDR2: SNHLY and FYNNEI. V lost 7 bases and J 0 bases, leaving 15 bases between the germline ends. The CDR3 covers 15 residues.

The count of this clone is one. CDR3 sequence: CASSDVFVVQRNEQYF. CDR3 coding DNA: TGCGCCAGCAGTGATGTGTTCGTGGTACAGCGGAACGAGCAGTACTTC. This chain connects TRBV10-2 to TRBJ2-7, with D maybe TRBD2 (5 bases). Trimming shortened V by 3 bases and J by 5 bases, and 20 bases separated the two germline ends. The CDR3 is 16 amino acids. Germline V gene sequence: CDR1 WSHSY, CDR2 SAAADI.

V and J are TRBV10-3 and TRBJ1-2; 7 bases line up with TRBD1. This CDR3 contains 16 residues. Per germline, CDR1 ENHRY and CDR2 SYGVKD. V shed 3 bases, J shed 2 bases, and the junction held 9 bases outside the gene matches. CDR3 nucleotide sequence: TGTGCCATCAGTGACCTTCTCAGGGGGAGCAACTATGGCTACACCTTC. This translates into CAISDLLRGSNYGYTF.

V is TRBV4-2 and J is TRBJ2-1; TRBD1 is a possible D gene (6 bases). The CDR3 length is 15 residues. V was cut by 0 bases and J by 1 base, with 7 bases left in between. Per germline, CDR1 LGHNA and CDR2 YNFKEQ. The CDR3 here is CASSQDRGSYNEQFF. CDR3 sequence (DNA): TGTGCCAGCAGCCAAGACAGGGGTTCCTACAATGAGCAGTTCTTC.

This rearrangement joins TRBV19 to TRBJ1-2; a weak D match, TRBD1 (6 bases). From germline, CDR1 is LNHDA and CDR2 SQIVND (reference sequence). The CDR3 is 13 amino acids. The V end was cut by 6 bases, the J end by 4 bases, with 12 bases between. The CDR3 DNA reads TGTGCCAGTAGCAGGGGTCTCACCTATGGCTACACCTTC. It is translated as CASSRGLTYGYTF.

This chain connects TRBV10-3 to TRBJ1-4, with 10 bases fitting TRBD1. Germline assignment: CDR1 ENHRY and CDR2 SYGVKD. The length of the CDR3 is 14 residues. V lost 6 bases and J lost 7; bases outside the gene matches: 5. CDR3 sequence: CAISRGQGLEKLFF. The CDR3 DNA reads TGTGCCATCAGCAGGGGACAGGGGCTTGAAAAACTGTTTTTT.

A single count supports this clone. This sequence joins TRBV5-4 and TRBJ2-1, with a possible D match to TRBD1 (6 bases). V dropped 2 bases and J dropped 2 bases, with 11 bases sitting between them. CDR3 length equals 15 residues. The germline V gene encodes CDR1 SGHNT and CDR2 YYREEE (reference sequence). The CDR3 is CASSFIRGTYNEQFF. The CDR3 coding sequence is TGTGCCAGCAGCTTCATTAGGGGGACCTACAATGAGCAGTTCTTC.

The V gene is TRBV6-5, the J gene TRBJ1-1; 9 positions match TRBD1. V was clipped by 2 bases and J by 6 bases; unmatched bases: 4. CDR1 is MNHEY, CDR2 SVGAGI, per germline. The CDR3 totals 14 residues. CDR3 DNA: TGTGCCAGCAGTTACCGGGACAGGGTCCCTGAAGCTTTCTTT. This translates into CASSYRDRVPEAFF.

V is TRBV6-5 and J is TRBJ1-2, with 10 bases matching TRBD1. With 4 bases clipped from V and 8 bases from J, the junction kept 7 bases outside the gene matches. Per germline, CDR1 MNHEY and CDR2 SVGAGI. The length of the CDR3 is 14 residues. The CDR3, as DNA: TGTGCCAGCAGTTCGAGACAGGGGGCATTGGGCTACACCTTC. Translation: CASSSRQGALGYTF.

This clone was seen only once. V and J are TRBV5-5 and TRBJ2-5; perhaps TRBD1 as D (6 bases). This CDR3 is built from 15 residues. V lost 6 bases, J lost 0 bases, and 15 bases lay in between. Germline V gives CDR1 SGHKS, CDR2 YYEKEE (reference sequence). CDR3 amino acids: CASTVKGDNQETQYF. The CDR3 region has the DNA TGTGCCAGCACCGTAAAGGGGGACAACCAAGAGACCCAGTACTTC. Complete variable domain (other parts from reference TRBV5-5 and TRBJ2-5): DAGVTQSPTHLIKTRGQQVTLRCSPISGHKSVSWYQQVLGQGPQFIFQYYEKEERGRGNFPDRFSARQFPNYSSELNVNALLLGDSALYLCASTVKGDNQETQYFGPGTRLLVL.

The chain combines TRBV28 with TRBJ1-2, with TRBD1 as a possible D gene (6 bases). The CDR3 consists of 14 residues. Germline loops: CDR1 MDHEN, CDR2 SYDVKM. With 2 bases removed from V and 4 bases from J, the gap between germline ends came to 11 bases. The CDR3 nucleotides read TGTGCCAGCAGTTTAGTCGGCAGGGGCTATGGCTACACCTTC. Translating it yields CASSLVGRGYGYTF.

CDR3 sequence: CASSQGQRNSPLHF. In nucleotides, the CDR3 is TGTGCCAGCAGCCAGGGACAGCGAAATTCACCCCTCCACTTT. The J gene is TRBJ1-6, the V gene TRBV7-8; TRBD1 matches at 7 bases. The CDR3 length is 14 residues. The germline V gene has CDR1 SGHVS and CDR2 FQNEAQ. Trimming cost V 5 bases and J 7 bases; bases outside gene matches: 5.

J is TRBJ1-1 and V is TRBV11-2; D remains unclear. Trimming removed 5 bases at V and 8 bases at J, with 15 bases between. Germline CDR1 SGHAT, CDR2 FQNNGV. The CDR3 consists of 13 residues. The CDR3 reads CASSPQIGGEAFF. The CDR3, as DNA: TGTGCCAGCAGCCCCCAAATAGGAGGCGAAGCTTTCTTT.

This chain uses TRBV11-2 with TRBJ1-4; 9 bases line up with TRBD1. This CDR3 spans 14 amino acids. Trimming cost V 5 bases and J 6 bases; bases outside gene matches: 4. From germline, CDR1 is SGHAT and CDR2 FQNNGV. This CDR3 reads CASSLDRGDEKLFF. In DNA, the CDR3 is TGTGCCAGCAGCCTGGACAGGGGAGATGAAAAACTGTTTTTT.